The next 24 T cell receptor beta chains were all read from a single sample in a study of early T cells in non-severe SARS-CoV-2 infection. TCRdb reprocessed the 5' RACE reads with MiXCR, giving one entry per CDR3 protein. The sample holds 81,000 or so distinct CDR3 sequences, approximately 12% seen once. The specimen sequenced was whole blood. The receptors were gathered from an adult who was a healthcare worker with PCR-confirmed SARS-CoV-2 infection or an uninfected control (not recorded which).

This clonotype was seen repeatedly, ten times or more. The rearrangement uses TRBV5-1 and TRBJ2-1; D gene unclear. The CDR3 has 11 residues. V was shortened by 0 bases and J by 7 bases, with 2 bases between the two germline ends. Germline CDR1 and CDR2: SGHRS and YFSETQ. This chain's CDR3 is CASSLGNEQFF. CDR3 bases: TGCGCCAGCAGCTTGGGAAATGAGCAGTTCTTC.

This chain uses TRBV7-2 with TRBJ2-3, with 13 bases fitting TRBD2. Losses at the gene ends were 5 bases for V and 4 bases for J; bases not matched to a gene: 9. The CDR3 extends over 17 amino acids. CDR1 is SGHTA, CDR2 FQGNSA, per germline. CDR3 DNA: TGTGCCAGCAGCCCCCGGACTAGCGGGAGTGGTCCAGATACGCAGTATTTT. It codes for CASSPRTSGSGPDTQYF.

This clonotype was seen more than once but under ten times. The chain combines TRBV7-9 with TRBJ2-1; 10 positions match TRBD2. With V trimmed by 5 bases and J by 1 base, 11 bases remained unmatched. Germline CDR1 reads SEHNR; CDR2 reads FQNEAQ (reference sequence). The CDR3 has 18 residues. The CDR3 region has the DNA TGTGCCAGCAGCCCCCAAACCCTAGCGGGAGCTTCCTACAATGAGCAGTTCTTC. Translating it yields CASSPQTLAGASYNEQFF.

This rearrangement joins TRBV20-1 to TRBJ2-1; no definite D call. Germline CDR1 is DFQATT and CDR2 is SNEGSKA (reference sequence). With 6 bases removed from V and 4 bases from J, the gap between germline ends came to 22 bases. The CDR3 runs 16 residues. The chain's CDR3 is CSARKHGRSSYNEQFF. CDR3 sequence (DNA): TGCAGTGCGAGAAAACACGGGCGTTCCTCTTACAATGAGCAGTTCTTC.

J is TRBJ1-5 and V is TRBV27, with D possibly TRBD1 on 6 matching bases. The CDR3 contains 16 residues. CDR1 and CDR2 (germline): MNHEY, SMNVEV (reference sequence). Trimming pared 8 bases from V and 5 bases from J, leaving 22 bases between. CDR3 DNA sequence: TGTGCCAGCGGCTCCCTCGGAGGAGGGGGGCATCAGCCCCAGCATTTT. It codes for CASGSLGGGGHQPQHF.

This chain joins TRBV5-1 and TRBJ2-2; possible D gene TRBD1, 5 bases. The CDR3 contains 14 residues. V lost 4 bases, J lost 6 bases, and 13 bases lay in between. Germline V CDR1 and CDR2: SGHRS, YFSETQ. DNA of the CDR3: TGCGCCAGCAGCAACCTCAGGGCCGCCGGGGAGCTGTTTTTT. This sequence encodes CASSNLRAAGELFF.

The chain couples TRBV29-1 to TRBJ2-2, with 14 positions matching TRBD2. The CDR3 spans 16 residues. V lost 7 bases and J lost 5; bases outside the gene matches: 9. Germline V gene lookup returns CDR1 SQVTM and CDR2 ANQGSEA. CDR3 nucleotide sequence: TGCAGCGCCGGGACTAGCGGGAGCCGGGTGACCGGGGAGCTGTTTTTT. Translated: CSAGTSGSRVTGELFF.

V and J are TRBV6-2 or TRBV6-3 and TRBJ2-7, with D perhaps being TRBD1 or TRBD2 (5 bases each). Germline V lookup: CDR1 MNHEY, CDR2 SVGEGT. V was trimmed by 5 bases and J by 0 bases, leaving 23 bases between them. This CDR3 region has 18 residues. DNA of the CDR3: TGTGCCAGCAGTCCATCGGGGCTAGCCGAACCCGGCTCCTACGAGCAGTACTTC. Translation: CASSPSGLAEPGSYEQYF.

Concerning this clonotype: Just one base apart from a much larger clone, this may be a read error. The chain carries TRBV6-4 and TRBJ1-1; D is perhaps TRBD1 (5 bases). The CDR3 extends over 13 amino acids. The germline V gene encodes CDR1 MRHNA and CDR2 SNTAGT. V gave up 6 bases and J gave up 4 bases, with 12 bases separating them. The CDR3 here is CASRFDGGTEAFF. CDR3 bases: TGTGCCAGCAGGTTCGACGGGGGCACTGAAGCTTTCTTT.

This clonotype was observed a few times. CDR3 region: CASRASGSVPDTQYF. The CDR3 nucleotides are TGTGCCAGCAGGGCTAGCGGGAGTGTACCAGATACGCAGTATTTT. The V call is TRBV5-4, the J call TRBJ2-3; 10 nucleotides agree with TRBD2. The germline V gene has CDR1 SGHNT and CDR2 YYREEE (reference sequence). The CDR3 covers 15 residues. The J segment lost 4 bases and the V segment lost 5 bases, leaving 7 bases of the junction unmatched.

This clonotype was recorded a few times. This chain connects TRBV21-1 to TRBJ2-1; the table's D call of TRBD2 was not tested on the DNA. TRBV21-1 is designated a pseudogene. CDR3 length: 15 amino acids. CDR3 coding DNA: TGTGCCAGCAGCAGACTAGCGGGAGGGGCAAATGAGCAGTTCTTC. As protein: CASSRLAGGANEQFF.

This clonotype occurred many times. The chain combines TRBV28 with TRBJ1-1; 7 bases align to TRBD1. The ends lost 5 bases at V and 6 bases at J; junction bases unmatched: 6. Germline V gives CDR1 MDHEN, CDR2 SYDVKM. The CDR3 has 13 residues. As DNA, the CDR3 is TGTGCCAGCAGTGTACAGGGGAGGTCTGAAGCTTTCTTT. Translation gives CASSVQGRSEAFF. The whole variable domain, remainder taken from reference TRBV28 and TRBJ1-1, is DVKVTQSSRYLVKRTGEKVFLECVQDMDHENMFWYRQDPGLGLRLIYFSYDVKMKEKGDIPEGYSVSREKKERFSLILESASTNQTSMYLCASSVQGRSEAFFGQGTRLTVV.

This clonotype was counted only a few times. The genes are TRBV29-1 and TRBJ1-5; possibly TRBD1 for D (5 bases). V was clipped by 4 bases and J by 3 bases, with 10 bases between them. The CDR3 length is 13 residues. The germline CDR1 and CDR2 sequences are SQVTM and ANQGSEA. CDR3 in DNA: TGCAGCGTTGTCCAGGGACTCAATCAGCCCCAGCATTTT. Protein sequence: CSVVQGLNQPQHF.

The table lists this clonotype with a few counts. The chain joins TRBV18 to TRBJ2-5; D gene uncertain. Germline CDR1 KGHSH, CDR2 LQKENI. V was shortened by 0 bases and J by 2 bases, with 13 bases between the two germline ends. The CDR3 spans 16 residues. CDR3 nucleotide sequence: TGTGCCAGCTCACCACCGGACGGGCGGAATCAAGAGACCCAGTACTTC. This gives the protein CASSPPDGRNQETQYF.

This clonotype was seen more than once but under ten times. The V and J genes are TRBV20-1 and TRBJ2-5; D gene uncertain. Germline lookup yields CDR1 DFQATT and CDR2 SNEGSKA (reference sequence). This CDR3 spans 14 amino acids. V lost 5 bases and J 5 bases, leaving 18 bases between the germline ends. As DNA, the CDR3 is TGCAGTGCTCCACGATTGGGATTTCGGGAGACCCAGTACTTC. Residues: CSAPRLGFRETQYF.

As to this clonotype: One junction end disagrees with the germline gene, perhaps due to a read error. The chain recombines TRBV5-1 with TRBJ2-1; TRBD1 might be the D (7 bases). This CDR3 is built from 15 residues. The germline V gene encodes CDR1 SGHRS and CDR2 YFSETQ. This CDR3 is CASRTGGGTYDEQFF. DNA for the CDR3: TGCGCCAGCAGGACAGGAGGGGGCACCTACGATGAGCAGTTCTTC.

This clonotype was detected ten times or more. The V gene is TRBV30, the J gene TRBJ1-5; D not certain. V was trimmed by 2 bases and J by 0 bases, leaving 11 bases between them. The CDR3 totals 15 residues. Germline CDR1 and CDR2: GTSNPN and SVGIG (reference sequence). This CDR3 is CAWSIDGNSNQPQHF. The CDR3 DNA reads TGTGCCTGGAGTATTGACGGAAATAGCAATCAGCCCCAGCATTTT. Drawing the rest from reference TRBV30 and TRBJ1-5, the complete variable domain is SQTIHQWPATLVQPVGSPLSLECTVEGTSNPNLYWYRQAAGRGLQLLFYSVGIGQISSEVPQNLSASRPQDRQFILSSKKLLLSDSGFYLCAWSIDGNSNQPQHFGDGTRLSIL.

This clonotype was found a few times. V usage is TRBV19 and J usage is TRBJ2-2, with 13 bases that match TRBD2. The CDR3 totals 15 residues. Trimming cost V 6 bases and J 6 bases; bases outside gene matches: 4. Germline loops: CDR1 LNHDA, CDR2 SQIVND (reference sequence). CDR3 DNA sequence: TGTGCCAGTAGAACTAGCGGGAGGGCCTCCGGGGAGCTGTTTTTT. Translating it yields CASRTSGRASGELFF.

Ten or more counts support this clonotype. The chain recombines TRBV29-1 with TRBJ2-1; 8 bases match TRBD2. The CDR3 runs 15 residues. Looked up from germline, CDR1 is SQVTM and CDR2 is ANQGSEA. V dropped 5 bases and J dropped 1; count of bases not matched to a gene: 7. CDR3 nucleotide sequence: TGCAGCGTTCCGCCCCCGGGGGGGTCCTACAATGAGCAGTTCTTC. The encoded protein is CSVPPPGGSYNEQFF.

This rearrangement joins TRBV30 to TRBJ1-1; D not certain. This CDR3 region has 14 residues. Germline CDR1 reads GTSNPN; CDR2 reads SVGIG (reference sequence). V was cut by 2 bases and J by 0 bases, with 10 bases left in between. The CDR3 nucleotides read TGTGCCTGGAGTTCCCGGACCCTGAACACTGAAGCTTTCTTT. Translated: CAWSSRTLNTEAFF.

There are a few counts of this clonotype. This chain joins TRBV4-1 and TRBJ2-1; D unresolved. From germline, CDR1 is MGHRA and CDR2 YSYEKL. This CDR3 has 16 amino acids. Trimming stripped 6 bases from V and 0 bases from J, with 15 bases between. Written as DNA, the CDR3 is TGCGCCAGCAGTCCTTTGGACGTAAGCTCCTACAATGAGCAGTTCTTC. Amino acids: CASSPLDVSSYNEQFF.

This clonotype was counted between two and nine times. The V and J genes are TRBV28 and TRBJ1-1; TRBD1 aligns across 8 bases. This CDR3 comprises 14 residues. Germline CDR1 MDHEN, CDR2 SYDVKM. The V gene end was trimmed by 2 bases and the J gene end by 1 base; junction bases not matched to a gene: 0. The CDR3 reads CASSLGQGNTEAFF. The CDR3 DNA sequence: TGTGCCAGCAGTTTAGGACAGGGGAACACTGAAGCTTTCTTT.

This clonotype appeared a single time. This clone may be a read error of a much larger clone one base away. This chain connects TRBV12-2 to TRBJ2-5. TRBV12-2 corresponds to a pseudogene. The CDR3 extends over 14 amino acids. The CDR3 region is CASPLIRNQETQYF. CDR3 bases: TGTGCAAGTCCCTTAATCAGAAATCAAGAGACCCAGTACTTC.

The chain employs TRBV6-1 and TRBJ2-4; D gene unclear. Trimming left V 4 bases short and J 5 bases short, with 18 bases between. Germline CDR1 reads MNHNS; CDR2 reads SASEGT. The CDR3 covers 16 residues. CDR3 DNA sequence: TGTGCCAGCAGTGGATTTAGGCCCCGCCGGGAAAACATTCAGTACTTC. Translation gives CASSGFRPRRENIQYF.